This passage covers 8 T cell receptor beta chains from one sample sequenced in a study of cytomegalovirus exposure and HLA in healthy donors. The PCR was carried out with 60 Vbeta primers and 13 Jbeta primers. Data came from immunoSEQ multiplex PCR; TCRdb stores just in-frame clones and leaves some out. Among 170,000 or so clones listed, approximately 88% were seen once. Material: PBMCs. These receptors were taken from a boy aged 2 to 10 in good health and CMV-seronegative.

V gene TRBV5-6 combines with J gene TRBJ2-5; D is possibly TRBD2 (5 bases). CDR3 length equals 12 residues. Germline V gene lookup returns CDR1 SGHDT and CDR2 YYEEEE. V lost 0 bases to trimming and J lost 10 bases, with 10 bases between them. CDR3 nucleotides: TGTGCCAGCAGCTTGGTAGAGGGATACCAGTACTTC. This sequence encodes CASSLVEGYQYF.

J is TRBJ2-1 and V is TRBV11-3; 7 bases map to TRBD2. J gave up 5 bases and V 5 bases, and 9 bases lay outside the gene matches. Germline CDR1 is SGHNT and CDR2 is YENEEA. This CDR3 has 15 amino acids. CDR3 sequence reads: CASSPSGARDNEQFF. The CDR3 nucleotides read TGTGCCAGCAGCCCCAGCGGGGCCCGGGACAATGAGCAGTTCTTC. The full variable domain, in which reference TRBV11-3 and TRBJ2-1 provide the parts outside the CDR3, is EAGVVQSPRYKIIEKKQPVAFWCNPISGHNTLYWYLQNLGQGPELLIRYENEEAVDDSQLPKDRFSAERLKGVDSTLKIQPAELGDSAVYLCASSPSGARDNEQFFGPGTRLTVL.

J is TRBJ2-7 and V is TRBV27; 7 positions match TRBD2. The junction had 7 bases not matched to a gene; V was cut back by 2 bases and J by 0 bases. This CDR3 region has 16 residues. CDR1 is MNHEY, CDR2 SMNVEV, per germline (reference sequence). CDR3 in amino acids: CASSLPTSVSSYEQYF. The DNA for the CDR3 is TGTGCCAGCAGTTTACCCACTAGCGTGAGCTCCTACGAGCAGTACTTC.

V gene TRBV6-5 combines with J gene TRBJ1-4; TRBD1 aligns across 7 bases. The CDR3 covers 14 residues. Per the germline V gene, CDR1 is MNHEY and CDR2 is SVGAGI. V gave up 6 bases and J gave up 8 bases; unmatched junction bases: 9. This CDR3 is CASSRGQVAEKLFF. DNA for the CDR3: TGTGCCAGCAGCCGAGGACAGGTGGCCGAAAAACTGTTTTTT.

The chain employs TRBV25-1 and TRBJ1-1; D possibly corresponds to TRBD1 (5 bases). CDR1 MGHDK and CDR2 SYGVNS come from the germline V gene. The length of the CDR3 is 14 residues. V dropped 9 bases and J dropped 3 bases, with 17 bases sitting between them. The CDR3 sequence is CASIKRAGDTEAFF. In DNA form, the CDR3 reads TGTGCCAGTATAAAGAGGGCGGGGGACACTGAAGCTTTCTTT.

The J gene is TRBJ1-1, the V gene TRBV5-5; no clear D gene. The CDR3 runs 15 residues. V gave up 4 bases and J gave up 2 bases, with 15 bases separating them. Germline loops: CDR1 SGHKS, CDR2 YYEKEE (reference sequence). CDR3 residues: CASSRIGEGNTEAFF. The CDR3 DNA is TGTGCCAGCAGCCGTATCGGGGAGGGCAACACTGAAGCTTTCTTT.

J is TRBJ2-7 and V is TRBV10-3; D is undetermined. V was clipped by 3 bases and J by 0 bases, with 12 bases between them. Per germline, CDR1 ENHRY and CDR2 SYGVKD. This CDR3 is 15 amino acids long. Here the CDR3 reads CAISDGPAFSYEQYF. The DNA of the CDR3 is TGTGCCATCAGTGATGGGCCAGCCTTCTCCTACGAGCAGTACTTC.

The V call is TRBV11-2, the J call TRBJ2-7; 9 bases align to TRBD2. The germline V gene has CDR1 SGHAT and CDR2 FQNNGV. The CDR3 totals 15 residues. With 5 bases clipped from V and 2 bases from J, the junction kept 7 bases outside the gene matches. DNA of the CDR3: TGTGCCAGCAGCCTTGAGCGGGAGGCGACCTACGAGCAGTACTTC. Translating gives CASSLEREATYEQYF. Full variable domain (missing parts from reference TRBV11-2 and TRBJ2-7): EAGVAQSPRYKIIEKRQSVAFWCNPISGHATLYWYQQILGQGPKLLIQFQNNGVVDDSQLPKDRFSAERLKGVDSTLKIQPAKLEDSAVYLCASSLEREATYEQYFGPGTRLTVT.